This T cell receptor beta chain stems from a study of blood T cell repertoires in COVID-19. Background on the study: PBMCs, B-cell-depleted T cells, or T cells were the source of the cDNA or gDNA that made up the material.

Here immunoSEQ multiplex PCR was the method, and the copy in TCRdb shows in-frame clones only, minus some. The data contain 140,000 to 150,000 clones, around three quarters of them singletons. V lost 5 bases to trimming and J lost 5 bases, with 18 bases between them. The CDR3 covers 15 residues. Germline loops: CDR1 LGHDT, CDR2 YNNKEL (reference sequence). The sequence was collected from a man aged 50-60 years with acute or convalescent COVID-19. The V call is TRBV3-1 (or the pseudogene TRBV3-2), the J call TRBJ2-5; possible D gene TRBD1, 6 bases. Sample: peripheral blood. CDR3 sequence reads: CASSAYRAGGETQYF. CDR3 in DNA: TGTGCCAGCAGCGCCTACAGGGCAGGTGGGGAGACCCAGTACTTC.